The next 12 T cell receptor beta chains were all read from a single sample in a study of human T cells and chemical hapten exposure. The time point here: pre-sensitization, week 0. The sample's treatment: therapeutic diphenylcyclopropenone sensitization with weekly scalp DPC. Total RNA was isolated from unfractionated whole blood. MiXCR, applied by TCRdb to the RACE reads, yields one record per CDR3 protein. The sample contains roughly 56,000 distinct CDR3 sequences, roughly 9% of which appear only once. The source material was whole blood, sampled in connection with sensitization to the hapten diphenylcyclopropenone (DPC). The receptors were sampled from a woman in her thirties with alopecia areata. Some clones in this sample may be carry-over from other donors' samples.

This clonotype was seen a handful of times. This chain joins TRBV28 and TRBJ1-6; TRBD1 matches at 8 bases. Per the germline V gene, CDR1 is MDHEN and CDR2 is SYDVKM. With V trimmed by 6 bases and J by 9 bases, 10 bases remained unmatched. There are 15 residues in the CDR3. The CDR3: CASSPGQATSSPLHF. In nucleotides, the CDR3 is TGTGCCAGCAGCCCGGGACAGGCGACCAGTTCACCCCTCCACTTT.

This clonotype turned up a few times. The chain has TRBV30 and TRBJ1-1, with 10 bases aligning to TRBD1. The CDR3 totals 14 residues. Germline CDR1 GTSNPN, CDR2 SVGIG (reference sequence). The chain's CDR3 is CAYWSGQGDTEAFF. The CDR3 coding sequence is TGTGCATATTGGAGCGGACAGGGGGACACTGAAGCTTTCTTT.

A word on this clonotype: The junction does not match germline at one end; this may be a read error. V is TRBV20-1 and J is TRBJ1-1; tentatively, D is TRBD1 (5 bases). The CDR3 spans 15 residues. Germline V lookup: CDR1 DFQATT, CDR2 SNEGSKA (reference sequence). The CDR3, as DNA: TGCAGTGCTAGAGATCGGGGCAGGATCAACACTAAAGCTTTCTTT. Protein: CSARDRGRINTKAFF.

In this sample, this clonotype turned up many times. CDR3 DNA: TGTGCCAGCAGCCAAGAAACAGGCAACATATATGGCTACACCTTC. It is translated as CASSQETGNIYGYTF. V is TRBV14 and J is TRBJ1-2; a weak D match, TRBD1 (5 bases). Per the germline V gene, CDR1 is SGHDN and CDR2 is FVKESK. V lost 0 bases and J 5 bases, leaving 13 bases between the germline ends. This CDR3 has 15 residues.

This clonotype was recorded many times. The genes are TRBV5-1 and TRBJ1-1; 9 nucleotides align to TRBD1. V gave up 1 base and J gave up 2 bases; unmatched junction bases: 3. The germline V gene has CDR1 SGHRS and CDR2 YFSETQ. This CDR3 has 15 residues. The CDR3 DNA reads TGCGCCAGCAGCTTGACAGGGGGCGAAAACACTGAAGCTTTCTTT. Protein product: CASSLTGGENTEAFF.

The genes are TRBV14 and TRBJ2-7; D possibly corresponds to TRBD2 (6 bases). Trimming cost V 0 bases and J 4 bases, with 19 bases left between them. This CDR3 is 17 amino acids long. Germline values: CDR1 SGHDN, CDR2 FVKESK. CDR3 DNA: TGTGCCAGCAGCCAAGATCATTGGAGGGGCGCAGGGTACGAGCAGTACTTC. It specifies CASSQDHWRGAGYEQYF.

The chain is built from TRBV12-3 or TRBV12-4 and TRBJ2-5; 11 bases map to TRBD2. There are 16 residues in the CDR3. V gave up 4 bases and J gave up 4 bases; unmatched junction bases: 8. This chain's CDR3 is CASSSRLAGTRETQYF. In DNA form, the CDR3 reads TGTGCCAGCAGTTCTCGACTAGCGGGGACGCGAGAGACCCAGTACTTC.

This chain uses TRBV7-2 with TRBJ2-7; unclear D gene. CDR1 and CDR2 from the germline V gene are SGHTA and FQGNSA. The CDR3 covers 14 residues. V was pared by 5 bases and J by 0 bases, with 11 bases between. CDR3 sequence: CASSPGPSSYEQYF. CDR3 DNA: TGTGCCAGCAGCCCCGGTCCTAGCTCCTACGAGCAGTACTTC.

This clonotype was counted a few times. The chain carries TRBV10-3 and TRBJ2-5, with 15 bases that match TRBD2. V was pared by 5 bases and J by 5 bases, with 6 bases of the junction left unmatched. From germline, CDR1 is ENHRY and CDR2 SYGVKD. The CDR3 extends over 16 amino acids. The CDR3 loop is CAISRGTSGGQETQYF. The CDR3 DNA sequence: TGTGCCATCAGTAGAGGGACTAGCGGGGGGCAGGAGACCCAGTACTTC.

In DNA, the CDR3 is TGCGCCAGCAGCCAACTTGGACGAGCGGAGGATACGCAGTATTTT. It is translated as CASSQLGRAEDTQYF. The chain has TRBV4-1 and TRBJ2-3; maybe TRBD2 (5 bases). The CDR3 loop spans 15 amino acids. Trimming took off 2 bases at V and 6 bases at J, with 15 bases between the two ends. From germline, CDR1 is MGHRA and CDR2 YSYEKL.

Many counts were recorded for this clonotype. This chain uses TRBV2 with TRBJ2-3, with TRBD2 matching over 8 bases. Germline CDR1 reads SNHLY; CDR2 reads FYNNEI. This CDR3 contains 15 residues. V shed 4 bases and J 5 bases; nucleotides not matched to a gene: 8. In nucleotides, the CDR3 is TGTGCCAGCAGTGTGTCTTCAGCGGGAGTAGATACGCAGTATTTT. It is translated as CASSVSSAGVDTQYF.

This clonotype has just a few counts. V gene TRBV6-5 combines with J gene TRBJ1-6; D gene unclear. The CDR3 contains 18 residues. Trimming took off 0 bases at V and 3 bases at J, with 15 bases between the two ends. The germline CDR1 and CDR2 sequences are MNHEY and SVGAGI. The CDR3 DNA follows: TGTGCCAGCAGTTACTCGCTCAGGAAAACGCTCTATAATTCACCCCTCCACTTT. Amino acids: CASSYSLRKTLYNSPLHF.